These 10 T cell receptor beta chains came from one sample sequenced in a study of blood T cell repertoires in COVID-19. Some clones are missing from TCRdb's copy, which holds only in-frame ones; the method was immunoSEQ multiplex PCR. The table shows over 85,000 clones, with approximately 86% occurring only once. Sequencing was carried out using peripheral blood. Receptor source: a male donor with acute or convalescent COVID-19.

The rearrangement uses TRBV6-8 and TRBJ1-5; possibly TRBD1 for D (5 bases). Trimming pared 5 bases from V and 1 base from J, leaving 15 bases between. The CDR3 has 16 amino acids. Looked up from germline, CDR1 is MNHGY and CDR2 is SAAAGT. CDR3 DNA: TGTGCCAGCAGTCACAGGTATGGGGCCAGCAATCAGCCCCAGCATTTT. This codes for CASSHRYGASNQPQHF.

The chain recombines TRBV6-6 with TRBJ2-7, with 10 bases aligning to TRBD1. J was trimmed by 5 bases and V by 7 bases; bases with no gene match: 8. The CDR3 extends over 14 amino acids. The germline V gene has CDR1 MNHNY and CDR2 SVGAGI (reference sequence). The DNA of the CDR3 is TGTGCCAGCATGCCGGGACAGGGGAGCCACGAGCAGTACTTC. Translation gives CASMPGQGSHEQYF.

The J gene is TRBJ1-1, the V gene TRBV7-9; a possible D gene is TRBD1 (6 bases). With 5 bases removed from V and 0 bases from J, the gap between germline ends came to 13 bases. Germline CDR1 and CDR2: SEHNR and FQNEAQ (reference sequence). There are 15 residues in the CDR3. The CDR3 bases are TGTGCCAGCAGCCCGGACAGCCGCTTGAACACTGAAGCTTTCTTT. Its translation: CASSPDSRLNTEAFF.

The V and J genes are TRBV2 and TRBJ1-1; tentative D call: TRBD1 (5 bases). CDR1 SNHLY and CDR2 FYNNEI come from the germline V gene. The CDR3 is 10 residues long. The CDR3, as DNA: TGTGTTGGGGGGGGCACTGAAGCTTTCTTT. Protein sequence: CVGGGTEAFF.

The V call is TRBV7-8, the J call TRBJ2-7, with 8 bases matching TRBD1. The length of the CDR3 is 17 residues. Looked up from germline, CDR1 is SGHVS and CDR2 is FQNEAQ. J lost 0 bases, V lost 0 bases, and 7 bases had no gene match. The CDR3 spells CASSLATGVGGSYEQYF. The CDR3 DNA reads TGTGCCAGCAGCTTAGCGACAGGGGTAGGTGGCTCCTACGAGCAGTACTTC.

This chain links TRBV30 with TRBJ2-7; possibly TRBD2 for D (6 bases). CDR1 is GTSNPN and CDR2 is SVGIG in the germline V gene (reference sequence). Deletions cut 2 bases from V and 2 bases from J, with 19 bases between. The CDR3 is 16 amino acids. The CDR3 spells CAWSPFGRPGAYEQYF. The CDR3 coding sequence is TGTGCCTGGAGTCCTTTCGGACGGCCGGGGGCCTACGAGCAGTACTTC. Together with reference TRBV30 and TRBJ2-7, the CDR3 gives the full variable domain: SQTIHQWPATLVQPVGSPLSLECTVEGTSNPNLYWYRQAAGRGLQLLFYSVGIGQISSEVPQNLSASRPQDRQFILSSKKLLLSDSGFYLCAWSPFGRPGAYEQYFGPGTRLTVT.

The rearrangement joins TRBV5-1 to TRBJ1-4; TRBD1 matches at 7 bases. J was trimmed by 4 bases and V by 0 bases; bases with no gene match: 3. The CDR3 has 15 residues. In germline, CDR1 is SGHRS, CDR2 YFSETQ. The CDR3 DNA follows: TGCGCCAGCAGCTTGGGACAGGGTGGTAATGAAAAACTGTTTTTT. Translating gives CASSLGQGGNEKLFF.

This clone was observed once. V and J are TRBV29-1 and TRBJ2-3; 7 bases are shared with TRBD2. With 7 bases clipped from V and 5 bases from J, the junction kept 9 bases outside the gene matches. The CDR3 spans 13 residues. From germline, CDR1 is SQVTM and CDR2 ANQGSEA. The CDR3 DNA reads TGCAGCGCCCAGCGGGGTGGTGGAGATACGCAGTATTTT. Translating it yields CSAQRGGGDTQYF.

The chain recombines TRBV10-2 with TRBJ1-4; 8 positions agree with TRBD1. V lost 6 bases to trimming and J lost 4 bases; unmatched junction nucleotides: 4. From germline, CDR1 is WSHSY and CDR2 SAAADI. The CDR3 has 14 residues. CDR3 sequence (DNA): TGCGCCAGCAGCCTACAGGGGGTTAATGAAAAACTGTTTTTT. Protein sequence: CASSLQGVNEKLFF.

The rearrangement joins TRBV7-9 to TRBJ1-6, with unresolved D. Germline V gene sequence: CDR1 SEHNR, CDR2 FQNEAQ (reference sequence). Deletions cut 9 bases from V and 3 bases from J, with 12 bases between. The CDR3 sequence is 14 residues long. This CDR3 reads CASRHGDYNSPLHF. CDR3 DNA: TGTGCCAGTCGGCACGGGGACTATAATTCACCCCTCCACTTT.